The 15 T cell receptor beta chains reported below all come from one sample, sequenced in a study of blood T cell repertoires in COVID-19. Generated by immunoSEQ multiplex PCR, the TCRdb table keeps only in-frame clones and is missing some. This sample yields about 140,000 clones, of which roughly 80% are seen a single time; approximately 3.5% belongs to the top ten. What was sequenced was peripheral blood. These receptors came from a man aged 70 or older who had recovered from COVID-19.

The rearrangement joins TRBV14 to TRBJ2-2, with D perhaps matching TRBD1 (7 bases). The CDR3 is 18 residues long. The germline V gene has CDR1 SGHDN and CDR2 FVKESK. V shed 4 bases and J shed 0 bases, with 18 bases lying between them. CDR3 residues: CASSPLRRDSANTGELFF. For the CDR3, the DNA is TGTGCCAGCAGCCCCCTCCGGAGGGACAGCGCGAACACCGGGGAGCTGTTTTTT.

This clone was picked up many times. This sequence joins TRBV5-1 and TRBJ2-7; the D gene is possibly TRBD2 (6 bases). This CDR3 region has 14 residues. V was cut by 0 bases and J by 3 bases, with 10 bases left in between. Looked up from germline, CDR1 is SGHRS and CDR2 is YFSETQ. The CDR3 DNA reads TGCGCCAGCAGCTTGGGTGTCGGGAGCTACGAGCAGTACTTC. This sequence encodes CASSLGVGSYEQYF.

V and J are TRBV9 and TRBJ2-7, with 9 bases matching TRBD2. This CDR3 is 15 amino acids long. The V gene's germline CDR1 is SGDLS and CDR2 YYNGEE. V was pared by 2 bases and J by 5 bases, with 8 bases of the junction left unmatched. The CDR3 is CASSVRAGGKDEQYF. The DNA of the CDR3 is TGTGCCAGCAGCGTTCGGGCGGGAGGGAAGGACGAGCAGTACTTC.

V is TRBV5-1 and J is TRBJ1-4; D may be TRBD1 (5 bases). The CDR3 has 15 amino acids. V was pared by 1 base and J by 1 base, with 8 bases between. Germline assignment: CDR1 SGHRS and CDR2 YFSETQ. CDR3 in amino acids: CASSLIGGTNEKLFF. Here the CDR3 DNA reads TGCGCCAGCAGCTTGATCGGGGGAACTAATGAAAAACTGTTTTTT.

The genes are TRBV10-1 and TRBJ2-1; perhaps TRBD1 as D (6 bases). The CDR3 length is 14 residues. Trimming cost V 6 bases and J 2 bases, with 11 bases left between them. CDR1 is WNHNN and CDR2 is SYGVQD in the germline V gene (reference sequence). CDR3 DNA: TGCGCCAGCAGCCGTACAGGGACCTACAATGAGCAGTTCTTC. Its translation: CASSRTGTYNEQFF.

This chain links TRBV14 with TRBJ2-7; D gene unclear. V shed 4 bases and J shed 3 bases, with 10 bases lying between them. Germline V gives CDR1 SGHDN, CDR2 FVKESK. The CDR3 has 13 amino acids. The CDR3 spells CASSRANVYEQYF. In nucleotides, the CDR3 is TGTGCCAGCAGCCGAGCCAACGTCTACGAGCAGTACTTC.

V and J are TRBV19 and TRBJ2-7; 11 bases agree with TRBD1. CDR3 length equals 14 residues. V dropped 3 bases and J dropped 7; count of bases not matched to a gene: 5. Germline V lookup: CDR1 LNHDA, CDR2 SQIVND (reference sequence). Written as DNA, the CDR3 is TGTGCCAGTAGTATCGGACAGGGGGCACTTGAGCAGTACTTC. Translation: CASSIGQGALEQYF.

This clone has just a few counts. This chain uses TRBV10-3 with TRBJ1-6; no definite D call. This CDR3 contains 12 residues. Trimming pared 6 bases from V and 7 bases from J, leaving 7 bases between. In germline, CDR1 is ENHRY, CDR2 SYGVKD. The CDR3 reads CAIRSVNSPLHF. The DNA of the CDR3 is TGTGCCATCAGGTCTGTAAATTCACCCCTCCACTTT.

V gene TRBV7-7 combines with J gene TRBJ2-5, with 10 positions matching TRBD2. This CDR3 comprises 14 residues. V shed 5 bases and J 5 bases; nucleotides not matched to a gene: 5. CDR1 is SSHAT and CDR2 is FNYEAQ in the germline V gene (reference sequence). CDR3 protein: CASSRLAGDETQYF. In DNA form, the CDR3 reads TGTGCCAGCAGCCGGCTAGCGGGAGATGAGACCCAGTACTTC.

The chain joins TRBV2 to TRBJ2-7, with D uncertain. The germline V and J ends were trimmed by 1 base and 2 bases, with 12 bases remaining between them. The CDR3 is made up of 15 amino acids. Germline CDR1 is SNHLY and CDR2 is FYNNEI. The CDR3 sequence: CASSEGPLNTYEQYF. The CDR3 DNA sequence: TGTGCCAGCAGTGAAGGGCCGCTCAATACCTACGAGCAGTACTTC.

The rearrangement links TRBV24-1 to TRBJ2-3; D is unresolved. The CDR3 loop spans 13 amino acids. The V gene's germline CDR1 is KGHDR and CDR2 SFDVKD. With 7 bases removed from V and 0 bases from J, the gap between germline ends came to 7 bases. In DNA form, the CDR3 reads TGTGCCACCAGAGCTCATAGCACAGATACGCAGTATTTT. Protein: CATRAHSTDTQYF.

This chain uses TRBV7-9 with TRBJ1-2, with TRBD1 matching over 10 bases. V shed 1 base and J 6 bases; nucleotides not matched to a gene: 2. This CDR3 spans 14 amino acids. The germline V gene has CDR1 SEHNR and CDR2 FQNEAQ (reference sequence). The DNA of the CDR3 is TGTGCCAGCAGCTTAGTTGGGACAGGGGATGGCTACACCTTC. This gives the protein CASSLVGTGDGYTF. Filled out from reference TRBV7-9 and TRBJ1-2, the complete variable domain reads DTGVSQNPRHKITKRGQNVTFRCDPISEHNRLYWYRQTLGQGPEFLTYFQNEAQLEKSRLLSDRFSAERPKGSFSTLEIQRTEQGDSAMYLCASSLVGTGDGYTFGSGTRLTVV.

This chain joins TRBV21-1 and TRBJ2-3; the D segment call TRBD2 is taken from the table without a DNA check. TRBV21-1 is a pseudogene. The length of the CDR3 is 19 residues. The CDR3 loop is CASSPPGLAELSGTDTQYF. The CDR3 DNA is TGTGCCAGCAGCCCTCCGGGACTAGCGGAACTATCAGGCACAGATACGCAGTATTTT.

The chain links TRBV10-3 to TRBJ2-7; D remains ambiguous. From germline, CDR1 is ENHRY and CDR2 SYGVKD. V lost 0 bases, J lost 2 bases, and 11 bases lay in between. The CDR3 is 15 amino acids. The CDR3 loop is CAISESRDLAYEQYF. CDR3 sequence (DNA): TGTGCCATCAGTGAGTCGAGAGACTTAGCCTACGAGCAGTACTTC.

The chain recombines TRBV7-2 with TRBJ2-3; no clear D. This CDR3 spans 14 amino acids. Germline V CDR1 and CDR2: SGHTA, FQGNSA. Trimming cost V 10 bases and J 6 bases, with 20 bases left between them. The CDR3 DNA reads as TGTGCCACGGCCCCCCCCATGGCGAGGGATACGCAGTATTTT. Its translation is CATAPPMARDTQYF.